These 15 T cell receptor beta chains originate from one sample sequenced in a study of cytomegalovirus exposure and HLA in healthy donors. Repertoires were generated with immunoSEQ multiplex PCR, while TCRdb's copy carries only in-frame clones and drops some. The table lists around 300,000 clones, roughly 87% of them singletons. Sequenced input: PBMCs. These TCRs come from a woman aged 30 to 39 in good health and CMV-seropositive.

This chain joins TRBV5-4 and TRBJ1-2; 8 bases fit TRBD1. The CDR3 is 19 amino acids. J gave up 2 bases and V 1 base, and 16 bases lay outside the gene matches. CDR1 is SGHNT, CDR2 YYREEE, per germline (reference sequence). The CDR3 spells CASSLIAGQGGRRNYGYTF. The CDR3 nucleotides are TGTGCCAGCAGCTTGATTGCAGGACAGGGAGGTCGTAGAAACTATGGCTACACCTTC.

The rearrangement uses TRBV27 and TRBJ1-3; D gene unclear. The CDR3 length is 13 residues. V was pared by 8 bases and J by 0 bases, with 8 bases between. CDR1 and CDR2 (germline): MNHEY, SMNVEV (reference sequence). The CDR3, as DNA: TGTGCCAGCTCTTTCAACTCTGGAAACACCATATATTTT. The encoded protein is CASSFNSGNTIYF.

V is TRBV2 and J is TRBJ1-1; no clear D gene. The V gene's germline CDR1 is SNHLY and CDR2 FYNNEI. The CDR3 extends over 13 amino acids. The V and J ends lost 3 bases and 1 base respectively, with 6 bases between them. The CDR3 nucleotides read TGTGCCAGCAGTGACGCAGGGAACACTGAAGCTTTCTTT. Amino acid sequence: CASSDAGNTEAFF.

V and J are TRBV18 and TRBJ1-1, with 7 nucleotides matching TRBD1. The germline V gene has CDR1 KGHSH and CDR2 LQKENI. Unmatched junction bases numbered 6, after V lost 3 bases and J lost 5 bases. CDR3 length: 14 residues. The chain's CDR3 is CASSPTGFMTEAFF. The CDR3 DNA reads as TGTGCCAGCTCACCGACAGGGTTTATGACTGAAGCTTTCTTT.

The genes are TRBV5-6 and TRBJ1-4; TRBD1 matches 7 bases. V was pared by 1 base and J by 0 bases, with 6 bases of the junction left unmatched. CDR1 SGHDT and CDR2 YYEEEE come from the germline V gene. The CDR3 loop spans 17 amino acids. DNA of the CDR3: TGTGCCAGCAGCTTGAACAGGGGTCTTGCAACTAATGAAAAACTGTTTTTT. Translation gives CASSLNRGLATNEKLFF. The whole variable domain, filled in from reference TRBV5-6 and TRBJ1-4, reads DAGVTQSPTHLIKTRGQQVTLRCSPKSGHDTVSWYQQALGQGPQFIFQYYEEEERQRGNFPDRFSGHQFPNYSSELNVNALLLGDSALYLCASSLNRGLATNEKLFFGSGTQLSVL.

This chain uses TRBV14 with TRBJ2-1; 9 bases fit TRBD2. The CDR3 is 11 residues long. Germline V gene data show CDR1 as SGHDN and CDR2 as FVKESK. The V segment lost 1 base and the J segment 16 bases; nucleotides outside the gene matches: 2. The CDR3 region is CASSQAGTSFF. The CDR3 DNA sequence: TGTGCCAGCAGCCAAGCCGGGACTAGCTTCTTC.

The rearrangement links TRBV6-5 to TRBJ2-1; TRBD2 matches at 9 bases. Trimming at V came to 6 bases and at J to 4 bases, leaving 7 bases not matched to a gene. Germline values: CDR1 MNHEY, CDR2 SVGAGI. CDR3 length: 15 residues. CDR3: CASRPKREEYNEQFF. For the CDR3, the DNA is TGTGCCAGCAGACCCAAGCGGGAGGAGTACAATGAGCAGTTCTTC.

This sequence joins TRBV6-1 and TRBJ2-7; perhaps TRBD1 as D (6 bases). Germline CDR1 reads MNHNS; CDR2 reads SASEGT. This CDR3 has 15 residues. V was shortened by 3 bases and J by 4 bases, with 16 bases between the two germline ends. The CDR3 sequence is CASSDATGIVYEQYF. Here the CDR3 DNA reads TGTGCCAGCAGTGATGCTACAGGGATTGTGTACGAGCAGTACTTC.

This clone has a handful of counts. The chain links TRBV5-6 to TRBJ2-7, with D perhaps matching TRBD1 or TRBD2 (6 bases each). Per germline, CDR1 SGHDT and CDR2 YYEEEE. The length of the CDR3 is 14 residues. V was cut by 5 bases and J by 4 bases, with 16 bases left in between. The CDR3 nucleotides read TGTGCCAGCAGAAAGGGTGGGGGGCGGTACGAGCAGTACTTC. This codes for CASRKGGGRYEQYF. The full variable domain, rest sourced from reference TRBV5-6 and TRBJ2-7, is DAGVTQSPTHLIKTRGQQVTLRCSPKSGHDTVSWYQQALGQGPQFIFQYYEEEERQRGNFPDRFSGHQFPNYSSELNVNALLLGDSALYLCASRKGGGRYEQYFGPGTRLTVT.

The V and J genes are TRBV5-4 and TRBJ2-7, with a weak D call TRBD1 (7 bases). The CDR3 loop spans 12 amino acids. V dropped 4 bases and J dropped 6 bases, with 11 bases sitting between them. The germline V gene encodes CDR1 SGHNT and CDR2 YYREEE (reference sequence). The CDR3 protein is CASSPGGGEQYF. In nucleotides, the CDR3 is TGTGCCAGCAGCCCAGGGGGAGGCGAGCAGTACTTC.

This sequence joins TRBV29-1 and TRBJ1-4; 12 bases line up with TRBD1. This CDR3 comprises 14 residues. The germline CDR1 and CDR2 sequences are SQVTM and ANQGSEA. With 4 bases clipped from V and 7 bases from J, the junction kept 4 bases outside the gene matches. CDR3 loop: CSVVLGQGAEKLFF. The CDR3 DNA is TGCAGCGTTGTTTTGGGACAGGGGGCTGAAAAACTGTTTTTT.

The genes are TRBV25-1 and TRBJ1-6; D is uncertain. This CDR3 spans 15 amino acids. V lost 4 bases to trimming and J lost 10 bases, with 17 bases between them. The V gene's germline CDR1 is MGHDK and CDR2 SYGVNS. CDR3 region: CASSGTAGNRSPLHF. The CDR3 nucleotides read TGTGCCAGCAGTGGAACGGCGGGAAATCGGTCACCCCTCCACTTT.

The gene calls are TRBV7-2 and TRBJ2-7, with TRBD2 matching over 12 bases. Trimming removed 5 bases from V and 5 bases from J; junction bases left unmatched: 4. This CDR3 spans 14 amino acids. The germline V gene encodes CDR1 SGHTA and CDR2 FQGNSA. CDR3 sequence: CASSRLAGADEQYF. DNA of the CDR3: TGTGCCAGCAGCCGACTAGCGGGAGCAGACGAGCAGTACTTC.

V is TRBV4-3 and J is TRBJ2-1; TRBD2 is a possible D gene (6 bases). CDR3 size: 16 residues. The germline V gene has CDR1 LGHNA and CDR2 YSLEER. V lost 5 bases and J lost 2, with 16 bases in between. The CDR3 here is CASSYSRDSTYNEQFF. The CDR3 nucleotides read TGCGCCAGCAGCTACTCCCGGGACTCGACCTACAATGAGCAGTTCTTC.

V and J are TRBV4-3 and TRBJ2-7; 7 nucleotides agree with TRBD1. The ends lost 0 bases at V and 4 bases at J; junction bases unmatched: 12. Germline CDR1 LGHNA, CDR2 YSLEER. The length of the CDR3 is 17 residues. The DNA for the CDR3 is TGCGCCAGCAGCCAAGATGGGTCCCGACAGGGACCTTACGAGCAGTACTTC. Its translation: CASSQDGSRQGPYEQYF.